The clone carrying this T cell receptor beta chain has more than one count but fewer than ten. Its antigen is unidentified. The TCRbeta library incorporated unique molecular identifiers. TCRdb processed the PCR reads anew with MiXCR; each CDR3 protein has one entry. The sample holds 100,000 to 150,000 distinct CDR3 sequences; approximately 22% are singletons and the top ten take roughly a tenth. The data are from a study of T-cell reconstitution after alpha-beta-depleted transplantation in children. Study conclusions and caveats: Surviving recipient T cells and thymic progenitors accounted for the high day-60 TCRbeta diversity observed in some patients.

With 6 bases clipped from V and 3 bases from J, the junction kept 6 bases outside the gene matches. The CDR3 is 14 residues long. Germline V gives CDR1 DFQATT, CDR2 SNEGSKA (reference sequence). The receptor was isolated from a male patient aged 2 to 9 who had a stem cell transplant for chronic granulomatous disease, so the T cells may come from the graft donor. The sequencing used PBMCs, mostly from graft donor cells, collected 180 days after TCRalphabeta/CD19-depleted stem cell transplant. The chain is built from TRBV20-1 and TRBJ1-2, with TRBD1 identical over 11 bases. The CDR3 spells CSAGGQGVDYGYTF. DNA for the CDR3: TGCAGTGCAGGGGGACAGGGGGTCGACTATGGCTACACCTTC.